These T cell receptor beta chains were read from a single sample in a study of breast tumors, draining lymph nodes, adjacent tissues. TCRdb independently ran MiXCR on the multiplex PCR reads; one entry per CDR3 protein. The data hold about 130,000 distinct CDR3 sequences, with about 20% observed a single time. The sample taken for sequencing was axillary lymph node tissue. These receptors all come from a female donor with breast cancer. Some clones in this sample may be carry-over from other donors' samples. CDR3s include the opening cysteine and the closing phenylalanine or tryptophan. A D gene is named only where the DNA matches it firmly. The size field is filled for only some rows; it gives once, few, many or a size class.

size: few
D: TRBD2
V: TRBV2
length: 16
J: TRBJ2-2
CDR3: CASKLLAGKDTGELFF
DNA: TGTGCCAGCAAACTACTAGCGGGAAAGGACACCGGGGAGCTGTTTTTT

size: many
D: -
V: TRBV7-3
length: 18
J: TRBJ2-2
CDR3: CASSPLGPQKMNTGELFF
DNA: TGTGCCAGCAGCCCCCTTGGACCACAAAAAATGAACACCGGGGAGCTGTTTTTT

size: many
D: TRBD1
V: TRBV12-5
length: 16
J: TRBJ1-6
CDR3: CASGWGTAKYNSPLHF
DNA: TGTGCTAGTGGTTGGGGGACAGCGAAATATAATTCACCCCTCCACTTT

size: many
D: -
V: TRBV7-3
length: 16
J: TRBJ2-1
CDR3: CASSLIPGVSYNEQFF
DNA: TGTGCCAGCAGCTTGATTCCGGGCGTCTCCTACAATGAGCAGTTCTTC

size: few
D: -
V: TRBV2
length: 14
J: TRBJ2-2
CDR3: CASTIQVPTGELSF
DNA: TGTGCCAGCACGATACAGGTTCCCACCGGGGAGCTGTCTTTT

size: many
D: -
V: TRBV20-1
length: 15
J: TRBJ2-7
CDR3: CSARGGLANPYEQYF
DNA: TGCAGTGCTAGAGGGGGGCTAGCGAATCCCTACGAGCAGTACTTC

size: many
D: -
V: TRBV12-3/TRBV12-4
length: 16
J: TRBJ1-2
CDR3: CASSFSVRPGNYGYTF
DNA: TGTGCCAGCAGTTTTAGCGTCAGGCCAGGGAACTATGGCTACACCTTC

size: -
D: -
V: TRBV6-1
length: 14
J: TRBJ1-1
CDR3: CASSERRAPVEASF
DNA: TGTGCCAGCAGTGAACGGCGCGCTCCGGTTGAAGCTTCCTTT

size: -
D: -
V: TRBV19
length: 15
J: TRBJ1-1
CDR3: CASKGGQGWNTEAFF
DNA: TGTGCCAGTAAGGGAGGCCAGGGCTGGAACACTGAAGCTTTCTTT

size: many
D: TRBD1
V: TRBV14
length: 16
J: TRBJ1-6
CDR3: CASSQEGRGNNSPLHF
DNA: TGTGCCAGCAGCCAAGAGGGCAGGGGGAACAATTCACCCCTCCACTTT

size: many
D: -
V: TRBV7-2
length: 13
J: TRBJ1-2
CDR3: CASSLGVNYGYTF
DNA: TGTGCCAGCAGCTTAGGGGTGAACTATGGCTACACCTTC

size: many
D: TRBD2
V: TRBV27
length: 14
J: TRBJ2-7
CDR3: CASRASGSSYEQYF
DNA: TGTGCCAGCAGGGCTAGCGGGAGCTCCTACGAGCAGTACTTC

size: -
D: TRBD2
V: TRBV28
length: 13
J: TRBJ2-2
CDR3: CASRLAEHGELFF
DNA: TGTGCCAGCCGTCTAGCGGAACACGGGGAGCTGTTTTTT

size: many
D: -
V: TRBV5-1
length: 15
J: TRBJ2-3
CDR3: CATQSENTDTDTQYF
DNA: TGCGCCACCCAATCGGAAAATACAGACACAGATACGCAGTATTTT

size: many
D: TRBD2
V: TRBV20-1
length: 13
J: TRBJ2-5
CDR3: CSAKREEGETQYF
DNA: TGCAGTGCTAAGCGGGAGGAAGGAGAGACCCAGTACTTC

size: many
D: TRBD1
V: TRBV4-1
length: 13
J: TRBJ2-7
CDR3: CASSHRDRYEQYF
DNA: TGCGCCAGCAGCCACAGGGACAGGTACGAGCAGTACTTC

size: many
D: -
V: TRBV10-2
length: 13
J: TRBJ2-7
CDR3: CASKAQFFYEQYF
DNA: TGCGCCAGCAAGGCACAATTTTTCTACGAGCAGTACTTC

size: many
D: TRBD2
V: TRBV5-1
length: 16
J: TRBJ2-5
CDR3: CASSAGLAGDWETQYF
DNA: TGCGCCAGCAGCGCCGGACTAGCGGGAGATTGGGAGACCCAGTACTTC

size: few
D: -
V: TRBV6-1
length: 13
J: TRBJ1-2
CDR3: CASSEGAGDGYTF
DNA: TGTGCCAGCAGTGAAGGGGCAGGGGATGGCTACACCTTC

size: once
D: -
V: TRBV28
length: 13
J: TRBJ1-4
CDR3: CASSQVFNEKLFF
DNA: TGTGCCAGCAGTCAGGTGTTTAATGAAAAACTGTTTTTT

size: many
D: -
V: TRBV5-1
length: 17
J: TRBJ1-2
CDR3: CASSLDGQKRGSGGYTF
DNA: TGCGCCAGCAGCTTGGATGGGCAGAAACGGGGCTCGGGTGGCTACACCTTC

size: few
D: TRBD2
V: TRBV19
length: 16
J: TRBJ2-5
CDR3: CASSKLAGRTIETQYF
DNA: TGTGCCAGTAGTAAACTAGCGGGGAGGACTATTGAGACCCAGTACTTC

size: many
D: -
V: TRBV5-1
length: 13
J: TRBJ2-5
CDR3: CASSLQVQETQYF
DNA: TGCGCCAGCAGCTTACAGGTCCAAGAGACCCAGTACTTC

size: many
D: TRBD2
V: TRBV20-1
length: 17
J: TRBJ2-2
CDR3: CSAAQGLAGVGTGELFF
DNA: TGCAGTGCTGCCCAGGGACTAGCGGGAGTAGGAACCGGGGAGCTGTTTTTT